This TCR beta chain was sequenced in a study of naive and memory T cell subsets. The sample holds many counts of this clonotype. What it binds is unknown. Two oligonucleotides, mixed equimolar, formed the beta constant-region primer covering TRBC1 and TRBC2. Nested alpha and beta constant-region primers with the SP2 primer drove four PCR rounds on ligated cDNA. TCRdb reprocessed the UMI-ligation and nested PCR reads via MiXCR and lists one record per CDR3 protein. The table includes about 90,000 distinct CDR3 sequences, about 10% detected once. J gave up 7 bases and V 5 bases, and 10 bases lay outside the gene matches. CDR1 SGHTA and CDR2 FQGNSA come from the germline V gene. The CDR3 loop spans 15 amino acids. Findings of the study overall: A few larger clonotypes appeared in naive repertoires, especially CD8, possibly memory cells re-expressing CD45RA. Between naive and memory subsets, TCR abundance power law exponents differed. In CD4 and CD8 cells, diversity dropped from naive through EMRA.

After the first PCR, alpha and beta chain libraries were processed separately. Sequences were obtained from naive CD4+ T cells from blood. This chain connects TRBV7-2 to TRBJ2-7; 11 bases match TRBD2. The origin of this receptor is a human donor in good health. CDR3 nucleotide sequence: TGTGCCAGCAGCCCCCGGACTAGCGGGCGTGTGGAGCAGTACTTC. Amino acids: CASSPRTSGRVEQYF. Together with reference TRBV7-2 and TRBJ2-7, the CDR3 gives the full variable domain: GAGVSQSPSNKVTEKGKDVELRCDPISGHTALYWYRQSLGQGLEFLIYFQGNSAPDKSGLPSDRFSAERTGGSVSTLTIQRTQQEDSAVYLCASSPRTSGRVEQYFGPGTRLTVT.